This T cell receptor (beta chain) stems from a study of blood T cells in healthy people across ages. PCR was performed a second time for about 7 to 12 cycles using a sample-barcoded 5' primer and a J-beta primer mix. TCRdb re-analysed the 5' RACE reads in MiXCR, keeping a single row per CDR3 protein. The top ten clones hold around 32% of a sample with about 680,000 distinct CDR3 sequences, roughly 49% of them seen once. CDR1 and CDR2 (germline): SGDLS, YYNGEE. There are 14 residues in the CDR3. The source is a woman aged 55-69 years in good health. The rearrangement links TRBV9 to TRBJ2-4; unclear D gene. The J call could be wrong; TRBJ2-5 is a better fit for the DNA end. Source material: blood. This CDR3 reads CASSVVVREETQYF. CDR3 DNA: TGTGCCAGCAGCGTAGTGGTACGGGAAGAGACCCAGTACTTC.